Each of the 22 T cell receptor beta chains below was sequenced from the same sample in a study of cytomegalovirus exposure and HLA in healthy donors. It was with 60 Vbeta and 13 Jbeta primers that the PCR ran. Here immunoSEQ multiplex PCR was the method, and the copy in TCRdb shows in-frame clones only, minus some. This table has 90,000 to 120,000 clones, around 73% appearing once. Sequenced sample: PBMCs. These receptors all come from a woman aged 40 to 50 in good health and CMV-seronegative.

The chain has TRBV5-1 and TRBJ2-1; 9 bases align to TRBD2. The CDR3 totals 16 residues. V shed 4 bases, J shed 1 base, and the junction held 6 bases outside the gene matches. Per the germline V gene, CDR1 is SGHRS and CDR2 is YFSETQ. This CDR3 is CASSLSGSGSYNEQFF. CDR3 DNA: TGCGCCAGCAGCCTTAGCGGGAGCGGTTCCTACAATGAGCAGTTCTTC.

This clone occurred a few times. In DNA, the CDR3 is TGTGCCAGTAGTTCGGTTCAGCTCCGGGACAGCAGCGACGAGCAGTACTTC. Protein: CASSSVQLRDSSDEQYF. The V call is TRBV19, the J call TRBJ2-7, with 7 bases fitting TRBD1. CDR3 size: 17 residues. The germline gives CDR1 LNHDA, CDR2 SQIVND (reference sequence). V gave up 5 bases and J gave up 5 bases; unmatched junction bases: 18.

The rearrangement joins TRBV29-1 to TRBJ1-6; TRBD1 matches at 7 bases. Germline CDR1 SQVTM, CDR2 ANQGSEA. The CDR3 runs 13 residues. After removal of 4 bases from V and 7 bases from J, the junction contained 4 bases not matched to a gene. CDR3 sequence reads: CSVGTGLNSPLHF. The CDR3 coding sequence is TGCAGCGTTGGGACAGGATTAAATTCACCCCTCCACTTT.

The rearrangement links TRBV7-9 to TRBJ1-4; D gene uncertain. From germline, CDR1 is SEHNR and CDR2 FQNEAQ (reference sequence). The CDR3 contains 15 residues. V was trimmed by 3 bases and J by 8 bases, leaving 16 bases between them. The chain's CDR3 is CASSLLEERGEKLFF. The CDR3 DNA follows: TGTGCCAGCAGCTTGTTAGAGGAAAGAGGAGAAAAACTGTTTTTT.

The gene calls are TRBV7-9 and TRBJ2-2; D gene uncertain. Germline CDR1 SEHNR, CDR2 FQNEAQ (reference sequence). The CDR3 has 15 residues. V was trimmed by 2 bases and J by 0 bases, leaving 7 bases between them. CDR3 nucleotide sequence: TGTGCCAGCAGCTTAAGTCAGACGAACACCGGGGAGCTGTTTTTT. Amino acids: CASSLSQTNTGELFF. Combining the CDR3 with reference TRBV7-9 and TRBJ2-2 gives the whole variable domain DTGVSQNPRHKITKRGQNVTFRCDPISEHNRLYWYRQTLGQGPEFLTYFQNEAQLEKSRLLSDRFSAERPKGSFSTLEIQRTEQGDSAMYLCASSLSQTNTGELFFGEGSRLTVL.

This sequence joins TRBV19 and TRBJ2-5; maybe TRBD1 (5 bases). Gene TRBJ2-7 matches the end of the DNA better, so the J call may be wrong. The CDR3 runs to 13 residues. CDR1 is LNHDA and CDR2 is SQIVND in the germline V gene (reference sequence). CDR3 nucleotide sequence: TGTGCCAGTAGTATAAGTAGGGGCTACGAGCAGTACTTC. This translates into CASSISRGYEQYF.

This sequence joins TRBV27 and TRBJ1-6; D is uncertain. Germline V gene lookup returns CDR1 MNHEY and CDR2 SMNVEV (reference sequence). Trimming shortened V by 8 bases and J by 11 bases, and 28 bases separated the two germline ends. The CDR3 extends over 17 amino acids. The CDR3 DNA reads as TGTGCCAGCCGCATTTACGCCAATATGAGAGGGCCGGCACCCCTCCACTTT. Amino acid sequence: CASRIYANMRGPAPLHF.

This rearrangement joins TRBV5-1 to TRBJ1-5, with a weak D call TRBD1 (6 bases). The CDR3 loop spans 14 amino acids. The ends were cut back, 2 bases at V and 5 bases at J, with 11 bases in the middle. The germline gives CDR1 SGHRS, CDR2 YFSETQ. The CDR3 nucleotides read TGCGCCAGCAGCTTTAGGGCAGGGGATCAGCCCCAGCATTTT. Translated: CASSFRAGDQPQHF.

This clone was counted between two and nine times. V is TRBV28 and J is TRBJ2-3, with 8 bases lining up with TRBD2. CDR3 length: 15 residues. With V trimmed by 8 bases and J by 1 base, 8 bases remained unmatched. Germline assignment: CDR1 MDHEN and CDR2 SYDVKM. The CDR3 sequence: CASGLAGRGTDTQYF. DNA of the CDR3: TGTGCCAGCGGGTTGGCCGGGAGGGGCACAGATACGCAGTATTTT.

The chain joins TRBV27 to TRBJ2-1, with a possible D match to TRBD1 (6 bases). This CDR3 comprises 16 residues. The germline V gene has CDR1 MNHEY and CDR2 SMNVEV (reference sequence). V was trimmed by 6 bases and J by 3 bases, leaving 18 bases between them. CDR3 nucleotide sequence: TGTGCCAGCAGCCCGCCAACCACAGGGCACTACAATGAGCAGTTCTTC. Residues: CASSPPTTGHYNEQFF.

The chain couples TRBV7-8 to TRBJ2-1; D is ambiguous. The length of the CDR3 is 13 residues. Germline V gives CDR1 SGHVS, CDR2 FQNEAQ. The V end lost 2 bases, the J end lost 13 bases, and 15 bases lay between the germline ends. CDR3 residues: CASSLMKGQLQFF. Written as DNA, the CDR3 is TGTGCCAGCAGCTTAATGAAAGGCCAACTACAGTTCTTC. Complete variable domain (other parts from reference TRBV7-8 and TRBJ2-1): GAGVSQSPRYKVAKRGQDVALRCDPISGHVSLFWYQQALGQGPEFLTYFQNEAQLDKSGLPSDRFFAERPEGSVSTLKIQRTQQEDSAVYLCASSLMKGQLQFFGPGTRLTVL.

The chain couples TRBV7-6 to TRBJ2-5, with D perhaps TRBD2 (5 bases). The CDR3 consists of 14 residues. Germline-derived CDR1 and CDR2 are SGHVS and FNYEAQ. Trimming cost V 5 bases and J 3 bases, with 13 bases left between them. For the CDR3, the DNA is TGTGCCAGCAGCCCACTGTGGCGGGAAGAGACCCAGTACTTC. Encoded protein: CASSPLWREETQYF.

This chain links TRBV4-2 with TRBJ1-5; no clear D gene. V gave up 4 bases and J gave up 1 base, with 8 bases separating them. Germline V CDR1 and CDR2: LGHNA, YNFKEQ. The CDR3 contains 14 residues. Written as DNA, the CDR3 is TGTGCCAGCAGCCCCTCCGGGAGCAATCAGCCCCAGCATTTT. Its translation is CASSPSGSNQPQHF.

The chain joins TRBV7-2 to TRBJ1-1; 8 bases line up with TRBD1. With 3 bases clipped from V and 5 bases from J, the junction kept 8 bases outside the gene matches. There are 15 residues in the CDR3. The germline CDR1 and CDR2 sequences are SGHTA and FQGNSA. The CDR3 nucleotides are TGTGCCAGCAGCTTCCCGAGGACAGGGAGTACTGAAGCTTTCTTT. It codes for CASSFPRTGSTEAFF.

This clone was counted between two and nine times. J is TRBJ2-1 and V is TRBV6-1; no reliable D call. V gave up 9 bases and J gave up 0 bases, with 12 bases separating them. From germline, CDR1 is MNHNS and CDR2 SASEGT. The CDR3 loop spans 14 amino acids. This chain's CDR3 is CASWQQNSYNEQFF. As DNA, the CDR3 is TGTGCCAGTTGGCAACAGAACTCCTACAATGAGCAGTTCTTC.

For the CDR3, the DNA is TGTGCCAGCAGCTATACGGGACTACTCACAGATACGCAGTATTTT. Protein sequence: CASSYTGLLTDTQYF. The gene calls are TRBV28 and TRBJ2-3, with 7 bases matching TRBD2. Germline lookup yields CDR1 MDHEN and CDR2 SYDVKM. This CDR3 spans 15 amino acids. Unmatched junction bases numbered 8, after V lost 6 bases and J lost 2 bases.

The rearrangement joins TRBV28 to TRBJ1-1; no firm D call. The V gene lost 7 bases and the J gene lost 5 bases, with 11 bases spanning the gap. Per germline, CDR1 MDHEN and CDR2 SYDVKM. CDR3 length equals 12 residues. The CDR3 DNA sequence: TGTGCCAGCACCAGCGTAGGTACTGAAGCTTTCTTT. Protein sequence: CASTSVGTEAFF.

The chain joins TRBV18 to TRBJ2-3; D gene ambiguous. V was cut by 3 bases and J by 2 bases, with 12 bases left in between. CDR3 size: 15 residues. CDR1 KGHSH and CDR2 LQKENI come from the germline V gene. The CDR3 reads CASSPSSPHTDTQYF. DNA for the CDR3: TGTGCCAGCTCACCCTCGAGTCCTCACACAGATACGCAGTATTTT.

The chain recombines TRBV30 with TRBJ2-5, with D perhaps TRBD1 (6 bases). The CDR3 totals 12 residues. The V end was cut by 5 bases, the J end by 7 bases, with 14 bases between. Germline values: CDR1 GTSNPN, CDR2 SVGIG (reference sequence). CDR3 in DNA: TGTGCCTGGTCAGGGGCAGGCGCGACCCAGTACTTC. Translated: CAWSGAGATQYF.

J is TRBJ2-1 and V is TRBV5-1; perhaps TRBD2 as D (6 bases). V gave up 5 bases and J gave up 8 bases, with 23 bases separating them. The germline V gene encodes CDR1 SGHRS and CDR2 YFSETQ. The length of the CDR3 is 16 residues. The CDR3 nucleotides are TGCGCCAGCAGTAAAATCAGCGGGTCCACCGGGGATGAGCAGTTCTTC. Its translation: CASSKISGSTGDEQFF.

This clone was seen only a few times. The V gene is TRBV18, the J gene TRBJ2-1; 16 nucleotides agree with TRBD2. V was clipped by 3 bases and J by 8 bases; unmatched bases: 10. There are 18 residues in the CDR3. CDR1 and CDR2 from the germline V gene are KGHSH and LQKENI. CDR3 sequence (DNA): TGTGCCAGCTCACCCCCGGGACTAGCGGGAGGGCCAATACATGAGCAGTTCTTC. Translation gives CASSPPGLAGGPIHEQFF.

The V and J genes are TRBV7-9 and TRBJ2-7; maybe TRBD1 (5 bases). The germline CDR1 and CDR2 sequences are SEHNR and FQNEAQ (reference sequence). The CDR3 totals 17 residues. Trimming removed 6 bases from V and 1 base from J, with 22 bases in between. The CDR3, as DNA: TGTGCCAGCAGTCCGTCCCCAGCCCAGGCAGGGTCCTACGAGCAGTACTTC. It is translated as CASSPSPAQAGSYEQYF. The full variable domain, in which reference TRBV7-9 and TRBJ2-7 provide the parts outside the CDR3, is DTGVSQNPRHKITKRGQNVTFRCDPISEHNRLYWYRQTLGQGPEFLTYFQNEAQLEKSRLLSDRFSAERPKGSFSTLEIQRTEQGDSAMYLCASSPSPAQAGSYEQYFGPGTRLTVT.